Listed below are T cell receptor beta chains from one sample, sequenced in a study of graft-versus-host responses after intestinal transplantation. Sequenced by immunoSEQ multiplex PCR; TCRdb stores in-frame clones only, minus some. The repertoire holds about 45,000 clones, with 90% to 95% as singletons. The sample was PBMCs, taken 524 days after transplant. The receptors were gathered from a human patient who received an intestinal transplant, so some T cells may come from the graft donor. Each CDR3 is given with its conserved first and last residue. The D gene is left open where the match is weak. Expanded clones are given a class, and other clones once, few, many or no size at all.

TRBD2	TRBV4-3	-	TRBJ2-1	CASSQDLREGNNEQFF	TGCGCCAGCAGCCAAGATCTACGGGAGGGTAACAATGAGCAGTTCTTC
-	TRBV7-2	-	TRBJ2-1	CASQRVGYRDEQFF	TGTGCCAGCCAGCGGGTTGGGTATAGGGATGAGCAGTTCTTC
TRBD2	TRBV7-7	-	TRBJ2-5	CASSQRERETQYF	TGTGCTAGCAGCCAGCGGGAGCGGGAGACCCAGTACTTC
TRBD1	TRBV28	-	TRBJ1-4	CASSLSGQLREKLFF	TGTGCCAGCAGTTTGTCGGGACAGCTACGCGAAAAACTGTTTTTT
-	TRBV6-6	-	TRBJ1-1	CASSLGLNTEAFF	TGTGCCAGCAGCTTGGGACTTAACACTGAAGCTTTCTTT
TRBD2	TRBV14	-	TRBJ2-7	CASSQSSGRVYEQYF	TGTGCCAGCAGCCAGTCTAGCGGGAGGGTTTACGAGCAGTACTTC
-	TRBV19	-	TRBJ1-3	CASSYGVSGNTIYF	TGTGCCAGTAGTTACGGAGTCTCTGGAAACACCATATATTTT
-	TRBV6-1	-	TRBJ1-3	CASRQQGQSGNTIYF	TGTGCCAGCAGGCAACAGGGTCAATCCGGAAACACCATATATTTT
TRBD2	TRBV11-3	-	TRBJ2-2	CASSGLADTGELFF	TGTGCCAGCAGCGGACTAGCGGACACCGGGGAGCTGTTTTTT
-	TRBV11-3	-	TRBJ2-2	CASSLDPGELFF	TGTGCCAGCAGCTTAGATCCGGGGGAGCTGTTTTTT
TRBD2	TRBV5-6	-	TRBJ2-1	CASSLGPAGLESYNEQFF	TGTGCCAGCAGCTTGGGACCTGCGGGACTAGAATCCTACAATGAGCAGTTCTTC
-	TRBV6-5	-	TRBJ1-2	CASSYSSRTANYGYTF	TGTGCCAGCAGTTACTCGAGCAGGACAGCTAACTATGGCTACACCTTC
-	TRBV19	once	TRBJ1-4	CASSLGRTDHYEKLFF	TGTGCCAGTAGTCTGGGCCGGACGGACCATTATGAAAAACTGTTTTTT
TRBD2	TRBV7-9	-	TRBJ2-1	CASSLGTSGYNEQFF	TGTGCCAGCAGCCTAGGGACTAGCGGCTACAATGAGCAGTTCTTC
TRBD1	TRBV11-1	-	TRBJ2-7	CASSILGQGSYEQYF	TGTGCCAGCAGCATCCTCGGACAGGGCTCCTACGAGCAGTACTTC
TRBD1	TRBV19	once	TRBJ1-3	CASSTRDRANSGNTIYF	TGTGCCAGTAGTACCCGGGACAGGGCCAACTCTGGAAACACCATATATTTT
TRBD2	TRBV4-1	once	TRBJ2-7	CASSQDLAAPRYEQYF	TGCGCCAGCAGCCAAGATCTAGCGGCTCCACGCTACGAGCAGTACTTC
TRBD2	TRBV11-2	once	TRBJ2-7	CASSVPSGSYEQYF	TGTGCCAGCAGCGTCCCTAGCGGGAGCTACGAGCAGTACTTC
-	TRBV4-1	once	TRBJ1-5	CASSQEGGWHQPQHF	TGCGCCAGCAGCCAAGAAGGGGGATGGCATCAGCCCCAGCATTTT